This T cell receptor beta chain comes out of a study of radiotherapy plus CTLA-4 blockade in lung cancer. Study-level information: Disease control was seen in about 30% of patients, objective responses in roughly 19%.

J gave up 5 bases and V 3 bases, and 4 bases lay outside the gene matches. CDR1 is SQVTM and CDR2 is ANQGSEA in the germline V gene. CDR3 length: 14 amino acids. The repertoire was sequenced with immunoSEQ multiplex PCR; TCRdb's copy has only in-frame clones and lacks some. Of tens of thousands of clones listed, approximately 85% are singletons. This clone occurred a few times. The sequence derives from a human donor with non-small cell lung cancer whose response to radiotherapy plus ipilimumab could not be evaluated. The genes are TRBV29-1 and TRBJ2-1; 10 bases are shared with TRBD2. The material sequenced was peripheral blood, taken from a patient treated with radiotherapy plus ipilimumab. CDR3 loop: CSVDSGRTNNEQFF. The CDR3 region has the DNA TGCAGCGTTGATAGCGGGAGGACAAACAATGAGCAGTTCTTC.